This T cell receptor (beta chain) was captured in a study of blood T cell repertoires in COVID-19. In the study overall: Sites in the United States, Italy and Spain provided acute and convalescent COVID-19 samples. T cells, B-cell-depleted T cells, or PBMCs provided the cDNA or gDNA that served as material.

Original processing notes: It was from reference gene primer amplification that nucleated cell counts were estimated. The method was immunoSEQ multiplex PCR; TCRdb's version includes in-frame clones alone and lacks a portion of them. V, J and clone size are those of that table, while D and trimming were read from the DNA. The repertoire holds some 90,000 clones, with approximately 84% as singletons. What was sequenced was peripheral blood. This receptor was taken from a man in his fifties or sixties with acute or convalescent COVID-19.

The CDR3 reads CASSLVPGTGVNQPQHF. CDR3 bases: TGTGCCAGCAGCTTAGTCCCCGGGACAGGGGTTAATCAGCCCCAGCATTTT. This chain links TRBV7-2 with TRBJ1-5, with TRBD1 identical over 10 bases. The CDR3 length is 17 residues. Germline V gene lookup returns CDR1 SGHTA and CDR2 FQGNSA. J lost 4 bases, V lost 1 base, and 7 bases had no gene match.